The rows below give T cell receptor beta chains drawn from one sample of a study of control samples from healthy donors and cancer patients. TCRdb's copy holds only in-frame clones and misses some; the assay was immunoSEQ multiplex PCR. The sample records 170,000 or so clones, under 95% being singletons. The sequencing sample was made of blood. These receptors were obtained from a woman younger than 30 in good health. Both conserved end residues are part of each CDR3. D genes are given only for firm matches. Where a row states a size, it is once, few, many or the class of an expanded clone; other rows omit it.

-,-,TRBJ1-3,TRBV5-1,CASSLIQGVTGNTIYF,TGCGCCAGCAGCTTAATACAGGGTGTAACTGGAAACACCATATATTTT
TRBD1,-,TRBJ1-2,TRBV28,CASRITGDYGYTF,TGTGCCAGCAGAATTACAGGGGACTATGGCTACACCTTC
-,-,TRBJ1-1,TRBV29-1,CSVANHDLNTEAFF,TGCAGCGTTGCCAATCACGATTTGAACACTGAAGCTTTCTTT
TRBD1,-,TRBJ1-2,TRBV6-2/TRBV6-3,CASSYPSGGANYGYTF,TGTGCCAGCAGTTACCCGTCAGGGGGCGCGAACTATGGCTACACCTTC
-,-,TRBJ2-7,TRBV27,CASRNLGDEQYF,TGTGCCAGCCGGAACCTGGGAGACGAGCAGTACTTC
-,-,TRBJ2-7,TRBV5-1,CASSSQGGRSYEQYF,TGCGCCAGCAGCTCGCAGGGGGGACGGTCCTACGAGCAGTACTTC
-,once,TRBJ1-1,TRBV9,CASGGGGRAEAFF,TGTGCCAGCGGAGGGGGGGGAAGGGCTGAAGCTTTCTTT
TRBD1,-,TRBJ1-1,TRBV7-9,CASSLQGALRATEAFF,TGTGCCAGCAGCCTTCAGGGGGCACTAAGGGCCACTGAAGCTTTCTTT
-,-,TRBJ2-5,TRBV11-2,CASSFQGGETQYF,TGTGCCAGCAGCTTCCAGGGGGGAGAGACCCAGTACTTC
-,once,TRBJ1-1,TRBV24-1,CATRGPRGGTEAFF,TGTGCCACCAGGGGGCCCCGGGGAGGCACTGAAGCTTTCTTT
-,-,TRBJ1-1,TRBV5-4,CASSLEQDTEAFF,TGTGCCAGCAGCTTGGAACAGGACACTGAAGCTTTCTTT
-,-,TRBJ1-2,TRBV4-3,CASSQGPDSAYGYTF,TGCGCCAGCAGCCAAGGACCGGACAGCGCTTATGGCTACACCTTC
TRBD1,-,TRBJ1-6,TRBV19,CASSYRDRGMNSPLHF,TGTGCCAGTAGTTACCGGGACAGGGGCATGAATTCACCCCTCCACTTT
-,few,TRBJ1-1,TRBV28,CASRIPQGSTEAFF,TGTGCCAGCAGGATACCACAGGGCAGCACTGAAGCTTTCTTT
TRBD1,-,TRBJ1-1,TRBV19,CASSIYTGGSRTEAFF,TGTGCCAGTAGTATATACACAGGGGGTTCGAGGACTGAAGCTTTCTTT
-,-,TRBJ1-2,TRBV4-2,CASSQEVGIGGYTF,TGTGCCAGCAGCCAAGAGGTCGGTATAGGGGGCTACACCTTC
-,-,TRBJ2-6,TRBV7-3,CASRVSGANVLTF,TGTGCCAGCAGAGTCTCTGGGGCCAACGTCCTGACTTTC
-,-,TRBJ2-2,TRBV2,CASSPTKDTGELFF,TGTGCCAGCAGCCCCACAAAGGACACCGGGGAGCTGTTTTTT
-,-,TRBJ1-5,TRBV15,CATSRSYKQDQPQHF,TGTGCCACCAGCCGCTCTTATAAACAGGATCAGCCCCAGCATTTT
-,-,TRBJ2-7,TRBV9,CASSPRTASYEQYF,TGTGCCAGCAGCCCGCGGACAGCCTCCTACGAGCAGTACTTC
-,-,TRBJ2-7,TRBV2,CASSFFVSSYEQYF,TGTGCCAGCAGTTTCTTCGTCTCATCCTACGAGCAGTACTTC
TRBD2,-,TRBJ2-3,TRBV5-4,CASSFPSGEKRGADTQYF,TGTGCCAGCAGCTTCCCTAGCGGGGAGAAGAGGGGGGCAGATACGCAGTATTTT
-,-,TRBJ1-1,TRBV18,CASSPLGGSAFF,TGTGCCAGCTCACCACTCGGAGGTTCAGCTTTCTTT
-,-,TRBJ1-6,TRBV6-5,CASSYSPLLTLGPLHF,TGTGCCAGCAGTTACTCCCCGTTATTAACCCTTGGACCCCTCCACTTT
-,once,TRBJ2-5,TRBV14,CASSQDLGGPLTQYF,TGTGCCAGCAGCCAAGATCTCGGAGGCCCTCTGACCCAGTACTTC